The rows below give T cell receptor beta chains drawn from one sample of a study of blood T cell repertoires in COVID-19. Assay used: immunoSEQ multiplex PCR; TCRdb lists only in-frame clones, some missing. This table holds under 300,000 clones, more than 70% found once. The sample was PBMCs or T cells enriched from blood (not recorded which). The origin of the receptors is a woman aged 55-75 years in a cohort exposed to, infected with or recovered from COVID-19 (not recorded which). Each CDR3 is given with its conserved first and last residue. Each record gives: J gene, D gene, V gene, clone size, CDR3 protein, CDR3 DNA. D genes are given only for firm matches. A row's size may be missing; if present it is once, few, many or a size class.

j_gene: TRBJ2-3
d_gene: TRBD2
v_gene: TRBV6-2/TRBV6-3
abundance: NA
CDR3aa: CASSYLSGRGADTQYF
CDR3nt: TGTGCCAGCAGTTACCTTAGCGGGAGGGGAGCAGATACGCAGTATTTT

j_gene: TRBJ2-5
d_gene: NA
v_gene: TRBV19
abundance: once
CDR3aa: CASSSGVRGSETQYF
CDR3nt: TGTGCCAGTAGTAGCGGGGTCAGGGGGTCCGAGACCCAGTACTTC

j_gene: TRBJ2-7
d_gene: TRBD1
v_gene: TRBV7-2
abundance: few
CDR3aa: CASSPQPGGPYEQYF
CDR3nt: TGTGCCAGCAGCCCGCAACCAGGGGGACCCTACGAGCAGTACTTC

j_gene: TRBJ1-1
d_gene: NA
v_gene: TRBV7-2
abundance: NA
CDR3aa: CASSLVIGNTEAFF
CDR3nt: TGTGCCAGCAGCTTAGTGATCGGGAACACTGAAGCTTTCTTT

j_gene: TRBJ2-5
d_gene: NA
v_gene: TRBV24-1
abundance: NA
CDR3aa: CATSDWADQETQYF
CDR3nt: TGTGCCACCAGTGATTGGGCAGATCAAGAGACCCAGTACTTC

j_gene: TRBJ1-2
d_gene: NA
v_gene: TRBV21-1
abundance: NA
CDR3aa: CASSKERGLGYGYTF
CDR3nt: TGTGCCAGCAGCAAAGAAAGAGGCCTCGGCTATGGCTACACCTTC

j_gene: TRBJ2-5
d_gene: NA
v_gene: TRBV7-9
abundance: once
CDR3aa: CASSPASRYLETQYF
CDR3nt: TGTGCCAGCAGCCCCGCGTCACGGTACTTGGAGACCCAGTACTTC

j_gene: TRBJ1-5
d_gene: TRBD1
v_gene: TRBV18
abundance: NA
CDR3aa: CASSPEQGNQPQHF
CDR3nt: TGTGCCAGCTCACCGGAACAGGGGAATCAGCCCCAGCATTTT

j_gene: TRBJ1-5
d_gene: NA
v_gene: TRBV4-3
abundance: NA
CDR3aa: CASSQEARGNQPQHF
CDR3nt: TGCGCCAGCAGCCAAGAGGCCAGGGGCAATCAGCCCCAGCATTTT

j_gene: TRBJ2-7
d_gene: TRBD1
v_gene: TRBV7-2
abundance: NA
CDR3aa: CASSGRQGQYEQYF
CDR3nt: TGTGCCAGCAGCGGGAGACAGGGGCAGTACGAGCAGTACTTC

j_gene: TRBJ2-3
d_gene: TRBD2
v_gene: TRBV5-4
abundance: few
CDR3aa: CASSRAPPGGTDTQYF
CDR3nt: TGTGCCAGCAGCCGCGCACCCCCGGGAGGTACAGATACGCAGTATTTT

j_gene: TRBJ1-1
d_gene: NA
v_gene: TRBV4-1
abundance: NA
CDR3aa: CASSQGQGRGSKGNTEAFF
CDR3nt: TGCGCCAGCAGCCAAGGGCAGGGCAGGGGTTCTAAGGGGAACACTGAAGCTTTCTTT

j_gene: TRBJ1-2
d_gene: TRBD1
v_gene: TRBV12-5
abundance: NA
CDR3aa: CASGPSGGYGYTF
CDR3nt: TGTGCTAGTGGTCCGTCAGGGGGTTATGGCTACACCTTC

j_gene: TRBJ1-1
d_gene: TRBD1
v_gene: TRBV5-1
abundance: NA
CDR3aa: CASSPGTGSTEAFF
CDR3nt: TGCGCCAGCAGCCCGGGGACAGGGAGCACTGAAGCTTTCTTT

j_gene: TRBJ2-4
d_gene: NA
v_gene: TRBV3-1/TRBV3-2
abundance: once
CDR3aa: CASSQADWDIQYF
CDR3nt: TGTGCCAGCAGCCAAGCGGACTGGGACATTCAGTACTTC

j_gene: TRBJ1-4
d_gene: TRBD1
v_gene: TRBV4-1
abundance: NA
CDR3aa: CASSPTGRVGEKLFF
CDR3nt: TGCGCCAGCAGCCCGACAGGGCGGGTGGGCGAAAAACTGTTTTTT

j_gene: TRBJ1-1
d_gene: TRBD1
v_gene: TRBV24-1
abundance: NA
CDR3aa: CATSDSGRGRGSSEAFF
CDR3nt: TGTGCCACCAGTGATTCGGGTAGGGGCAGGGGGAGTTCTGAAGCTTTCTTT

j_gene: TRBJ1-3
d_gene: NA
v_gene: TRBV27
abundance: NA
CDR3aa: CASSPIPGPSGNTIYF
CDR3nt: TGTGCCAGCAGTCCGATACCAGGGCCCTCTGGAAACACCATATATTTT

j_gene: TRBJ2-3
d_gene: NA
v_gene: TRBV28
abundance: few
CDR3aa: CASSPEMMTSTDTQYF
CDR3nt: TGTGCCAGCAGTCCTGAGATGATGACTAGCACAGATACGCAGTATTTT

j_gene: TRBJ2-1
d_gene: TRBD2
v_gene: TRBV4-1
abundance: NA
CDR3aa: CASSQVPPWGEGTYNEQFF
CDR3nt: TGCGCCAGCAGCCAAGTTCCCCCTTGGGGGGAGGGGACCTACAATGAGCAGTTCTTC

j_gene: TRBJ2-5
d_gene: TRBD1
v_gene: TRBV24-1
abundance: NA
CDR3aa: CATSDSTGVLQETQYF
CDR3nt: TGTGCCACCAGTGATTCGACAGGGGTACTTCAAGAGACCCAGTACTTC

j_gene: TRBJ2-1
d_gene: TRBD2
v_gene: TRBV4-2
abundance: once
CDR3aa: CASSHLTGTSGYNEQFF
CDR3nt: TGTGCCAGCAGCCACCTAACCGGGACTAGCGGCTACAATGAGCAGTTCTTC

j_gene: TRBJ1-3
d_gene: NA
v_gene: TRBV2
abundance: NA
CDR3aa: CATPCPGVGNTIYF
CDR3nt: TGTGCCACCCCCTGCCCGGGTGTGGGAAACACCATATATTTT

j_gene: TRBJ2-5
d_gene: TRBD2
v_gene: TRBV7-9
abundance: NA
CDR3aa: CASSPLRTSLETQYF
CDR3nt: TGTGCCAGCAGCCCACTCCGGACTAGTTTGGAGACCCAGTACTTC

j_gene: TRBJ1-2
d_gene: NA
v_gene: TRBV29-1
abundance: NA
CDR3aa: CSVVGQLNYGYTF
CDR3nt: TGCAGCGTTGTAGGACAGCTAAACTATGGCTACACCTTC

j_gene: TRBJ2-1
d_gene: TRBD2
v_gene: TRBV3-1/TRBV3-2
abundance: NA
CDR3aa: CASSQDFYRETSGRARYNEQFF
CDR3nt: TGTGCCAGCAGCCAAGATTTCTATCGGGAGACTAGCGGGAGGGCCCGTTACAATGAGCAGTTCTTC

j_gene: TRBJ2-1
d_gene: TRBD2
v_gene: TRBV28
abundance: few
CDR3aa: CASSSTLAGGRNEQFF
CDR3nt: TGTGCCAGCAGTTCCACCCTAGCGGGAGGCCGAAATGAGCAGTTCTTC

j_gene: TRBJ2-1
d_gene: NA
v_gene: TRBV30
abundance: NA
CDR3aa: CAWKAGSYNEQFF
CDR3nt: TGTGCCTGGAAGGCAGGGTCCTACAATGAGCAGTTCTTC

j_gene: TRBJ1-1
d_gene: NA
v_gene: TRBV30
abundance: NA
CDR3aa: CAWRRGAALTEAFF
CDR3nt: TGTGCCTGGAGGCGTGGGGCTGCCCTGACTGAAGCTTTCTTT

j_gene: TRBJ2-1
d_gene: NA
v_gene: TRBV7-2
abundance: NA
CDR3aa: CASSFGVGMMAYNEQFF
CDR3nt: TGTGCCAGCAGCTTCGGGGTCGGGATGATGGCCTACAATGAGCAGTTCTTC

j_gene: TRBJ2-3
d_gene: NA
v_gene: TRBV29-1
abundance: NA
CDR3aa: CSVGRGGTDTQYF
CDR3nt: TGCAGCGTTGGCAGGGGAGGCACAGATACGCAGTATTTT

j_gene: TRBJ1-2
d_gene: NA
v_gene: TRBV7-2
abundance: NA
CDR3aa: CASSPRRAGNYGYTF
CDR3nt: TGTGCCAGCAGCCCCCGTAGGGCAGGGAACTATGGCTACACCTTC

j_gene: TRBJ2-1
d_gene: NA
v_gene: TRBV24-1
abundance: NA
CDR3aa: CATSALDSFGEQFF
CDR3nt: TGTGCCACCAGTGCCCTGGACAGCTTCGGTGAGCAGTTCTTC

j_gene: TRBJ2-1
d_gene: TRBD2
v_gene: TRBV4-3
abundance: NA
CDR3aa: CASSQDLTSGSREQFF
CDR3nt: TGCGCCAGCAGCCAAGATCTAACTAGCGGGAGCCGGGAGCAGTTCTTC

j_gene: TRBJ2-7
d_gene: NA
v_gene: TRBV28
abundance: NA
CDR3aa: CASNPGGLLSYEQYF
CDR3nt: TGTGCCAGCAACCCCGGGGGGCTCCTCTCCTACGAGCAGTACTTC

j_gene: TRBJ2-1
d_gene: NA
v_gene: TRBV5-1
abundance: few
CDR3aa: CASSPVGPGNEQFF
CDR3nt: TGCGCCAGCAGCCCCGTAGGGCCAGGGAATGAGCAGTTCTTC

j_gene: TRBJ1-5
d_gene: TRBD1
v_gene: TRBV3-1/TRBV3-2
abundance: NA
CDR3aa: CASSQGTGQGQPQHF
CDR3nt: TGTGCCAGCAGCCAAGGGACAGGGCAGGGTCAGCCCCAGCATTTT

j_gene: TRBJ1-3
d_gene: NA
v_gene: TRBV10-3
abundance: NA
CDR3aa: CAIRPSGAGNTIYF
CDR3nt: TGTGCCATCAGGCCTAGCGGAGCGGGAAACACCATATATTTT

j_gene: TRBJ2-1
d_gene: TRBD2
v_gene: TRBV3-1/TRBV3-2
abundance: NA
CDR3aa: CASSQVRREGLYNEQFF
CDR3nt: TGTGCCAGCAGCCAAGTTAGGCGGGAGGGCCTCTACAATGAGCAGTTCTTC

j_gene: TRBJ2-7
d_gene: TRBD2
v_gene: TRBV24-1
abundance: NA
CDR3aa: CATSDTSGTIYEQYF
CDR3nt: TGTGCCACCAGTGATACTAGCGGGACCATCTACGAGCAGTACTTC

j_gene: TRBJ2-7
d_gene: TRBD1
v_gene: TRBV19
abundance: NA
CDR3aa: CASGLGQGATSFYEQYF
CDR3nt: TGTGCCAGTGGATTGGGACAGGGGGCTACGTCGTTCTACGAGCAGTACTTC

j_gene: TRBJ1-2
d_gene: TRBD1
v_gene: TRBV19
abundance: NA
CDR3aa: CASSPGTARGYTF
CDR3nt: TGTGCCAGTAGCCCCGGGACAGCTAGAGGCTACACCTTC

j_gene: TRBJ1-1
d_gene: TRBD1
v_gene: TRBV6-5
abundance: NA
CDR3aa: CASTRQGTLTEAFF
CDR3nt: TGTGCCAGCACCCGACAGGGAACTCTAACTGAAGCTTTCTTT

j_gene: TRBJ2-5
d_gene: NA
v_gene: TRBV10-3
abundance: NA
CDR3aa: CAISEDIQETQYF
CDR3nt: TGTGCCATCAGTGAAGACATTCAGGAGACCCAGTACTTC

j_gene: TRBJ1-5
d_gene: NA
v_gene: TRBV6-5
abundance: once
CDR3aa: CASTPAGANQPQHF
CDR3nt: TGTGCCAGCACCCCGGCGGGGGCGAATCAGCCCCAGCATTTT

j_gene: TRBJ2-7
d_gene: TRBD1
v_gene: TRBV3-1/TRBV3-2
abundance: NA
CDR3aa: CASSQDDAQGEGSYEQYF
CDR3nt: TGTGCCAGCAGCCAAGATGACGCACAGGGGGAAGGGAGCTACGAGCAGTACTTC

j_gene: TRBJ2-4
d_gene: TRBD2
v_gene: TRBV7-9
abundance: once
CDR3aa: CASSRWLAGYKNIQYF
CDR3nt: TGTGCCAGCAGCCGATGGCTAGCGGGCTACAAAAACATTCAGTACTTC

j_gene: TRBJ1-3
d_gene: TRBD1
v_gene: TRBV5-1
abundance: few
CDR3aa: CASSVQGTGNTIYF
CDR3nt: TGCGCCAGCAGCGTACAGGGGACGGGAAACACCATATATTTT

j_gene: TRBJ2-5
d_gene: TRBD1
v_gene: TRBV7-9
abundance: NA
CDR3aa: CASSLRRGQGGGETQYF
CDR3nt: TGTGCCAGCAGCCTGCGTAGGGGACAGGGAGGCGGGGAGACCCAGTACTTC

j_gene: TRBJ2-5
d_gene: NA
v_gene: TRBV20-1
abundance: many
CDR3aa: CSAEGGETQYF
CDR3nt: TGCAGTGCTGAGGGTGGAGAGACCCAGTACTTC

j_gene: TRBJ1-2
d_gene: TRBD1
v_gene: TRBV28
abundance: NA
CDR3aa: CASRRMQGGPNYGYTF
CDR3nt: TGTGCCAGCAGAAGAATGCAGGGGGGCCCTAACTATGGCTACACCTTC

j_gene: TRBJ2-2
d_gene: NA
v_gene: TRBV14
abundance: NA
CDR3aa: CASSQFLQGIFTGELFF
CDR3nt: TGTGCCAGCAGCCAGTTCCTACAGGGCATCTTCACCGGGGAGCTGTTTTTT

j_gene: TRBJ1-1
d_gene: TRBD1
v_gene: TRBV10-3
abundance: once
CDR3aa: CAISGDSFTEAFF
CDR3nt: TGTGCCATCAGTGGGGACAGCTTCACTGAAGCTTTCTTT

j_gene: TRBJ1-1
d_gene: NA
v_gene: TRBV7-2
abundance: NA
CDR3aa: CASSPGWPGGDTEAFF
CDR3nt: TGTGCCAGCAGCCCCGGATGGCCCGGCGGAGACACTGAAGCTTTCTTT